The 30 T cell receptor beta chains presented below share a single source sample, sequenced in a study of blood T cells in healthy people across ages. With a J-beta primer mix and a sample-barcoded 5' primer, a second PCR ran about 7 to 12 cycles. TCRdb reprocessed the 5' RACE reads via MiXCR and lists one record per CDR3 protein. In the table there are hundreds of thousands of distinct CDR3 sequences, about 53% of which are singletons. The sequenced sample consisted of blood. The receptors derive from a man older than 75 in good health.

Note on this clonotype: A much larger clone lies one base from this, so it may be a read error. The chain couples TRBV11-1 to TRBJ2-5; D may be TRBD1 (5 bases). With the DNA end fitting TRBJ2-7 better, the J assignment may be wrong. The CDR3 spans 12 residues. Germline lookup yields CDR1 SGHAT and CDR2 FQDESV (reference sequence). The CDR3 coding sequence is TGTGCCTCGAAGACAGCCTCCTCCGAGCAGTACTTC. It translates to CASKTASSEQYF.

The chain carries TRBV7-2 and TRBJ2-4; tentative D call: TRBD2 (6 bases). This CDR3 comprises 15 residues. V lost 3 bases and J lost 1, with 10 bases in between. The germline V gene has CDR1 SGHTA and CDR2 FQGNSA. The CDR3 sequence is CASSLPGVAKNIQYF. The CDR3 bases are TGTGCCAGCAGCTTGCCGGGAGTGGCCAAAAACATTCAGTACTTC. Full variable domain (outside the CDR3, taken from reference TRBV7-2 and TRBJ2-4): GAGVSQSPSNKVTEKGKDVELRCDPISGHTALYWYRQSLGQGLEFLIYFQGNSAPDKSGLPSDRFSAERTGGSVSTLTIQRTQQEDSAVYLCASSLPGVAKNIQYFGAGTRLSVL.

This clonotype was recorded a few times. The V and J genes are TRBV7-2 and TRBJ2-7; 12 nucleotides align to TRBD2. Per the germline V gene, CDR1 is SGHTA and CDR2 is FQGNSA. Trimming at V came to 4 bases and at J to 5 bases, leaving 6 bases not matched to a gene. The CDR3 runs 15 residues. The CDR3 sequence is CASSSSLAGGDEQYF. The CDR3 region has the DNA TGTGCCAGCAGCTCATCCCTAGCGGGAGGGGACGAGCAGTACTTC.

The chain links TRBV2 to TRBJ2-1; TRBD1 aligns across 7 bases. J gave up 4 bases and V 7 bases, and 10 bases lay outside the gene matches. CDR1 and CDR2 from the germline V gene are SNHLY and FYNNEI. The CDR3 length is 15 residues. The chain's CDR3 is CASKVPGQPYNEQFF. The CDR3 DNA reads TGTGCCAGCAAGGTCCCGGGACAGCCTTACAATGAGCAGTTCTTC.

The rearrangement joins TRBV10-2 to TRBJ2-3; D gene unclear. Germline CDR1 is WSHSY and CDR2 is SAAADI. Trimming removed 8 bases at V and 14 bases at J, with 20 bases between. The CDR3 is 12 amino acids. The DNA of the CDR3 is TGCGCCAGCGAAGGTCGGAACAGAGACGCGTATTTT. Its protein product is CASEGRNRDAYF.

This clonotype was recorded at least ten times. V is TRBV27 and J is TRBJ2-6, with D unclear. Germline values: CDR1 MNHEY, CDR2 SMNVEV (reference sequence). The CDR3 contains 14 residues. V lost 0 bases to trimming and J lost 4 bases, with 4 bases between them. The CDR3: CASSLSHGANVLTF. The CDR3 DNA follows: TGTGCCAGCAGTTTATCGCACGGGGCCAACGTCCTGACTTTC.

A few counts support this clonotype. The chain links TRBV14 to TRBJ2-6; D gene unclear. The V end lost 4 bases, the J end lost 2 bases, and 9 bases lay between the germline ends. Germline values: CDR1 SGHDN, CDR2 FVKESK. This CDR3 is built from 15 residues. CDR3 nucleotide sequence: TGTGCCAGCAGCCCGCAAAGGGCTGGGGCCAACGTCCTGACTTTC. Translated: CASSPQRAGANVLTF.

The chain joins TRBV7-2 to TRBJ2-3; D remains unclear. This CDR3 has 15 amino acids. V was cut by 0 bases and J by 14 bases, with 21 bases left in between. Germline V CDR1 and CDR2: SGHTA, FQGNSA. CDR3 sequence: CASSLASHPERYAYF. In DNA form, the CDR3 reads TGTGCCAGCAGCTTAGCATCCCATCCGGAAAGATACGCGTATTTT. The full variable domain, rest sourced from reference TRBV7-2 and TRBJ2-3, is GAGVSQSPSNKVTEKGKDVELRCDPISGHTALYWYRQSLGQGLEFLIYFQGNSAPDKSGLPSDRFSAERTGGSVSTLTIQRTQQEDSAVYLCASSLASHPERYAYFGPGTRLTVL.

The table lists this clonotype with many counts. The J gene is TRBJ2-5, the V gene TRBV7-2; TRBD2 agrees at 15 bases. V trimming: 4 bases; J trimming: 4 bases; junction bases outside the gene matches: 4. Germline V lookup: CDR1 SGHTA, CDR2 FQGNSA. The CDR3 spans 16 residues. The CDR3 coding sequence is TGTGCCAGCAGCTGGGGACTAGCGGGAGGTGGAGAGACCCAGTACTTC. Its translation: CASSWGLAGGGETQYF.

The rearrangement uses TRBV3-1 and TRBJ1-2, with D maybe TRBD1 (5 bases). CDR1 is LGHDT, CDR2 YNNKEL, per germline (reference sequence). The CDR3 spans 12 residues. V gave up 6 bases and J gave up 7 bases, with 12 bases separating them. The CDR3 here is CASRRDEGGYTF. The DNA of the CDR3 is TGTGCCAGCAGAAGGGACGAGGGTGGCTACACCTTC.

The chain joins TRBV19 to TRBJ2-3, with D unclear. The ends were cut back, 8 bases at V and 2 bases at J, with 17 bases in the middle. Germline V CDR1 and CDR2: LNHDA, SQIVND (reference sequence). This CDR3 spans 15 amino acids. The CDR3, as DNA: TGTGCCAGTGACTCCGGCGGCTTCTACACAGATACGCAGTATTTT. Residues: CASDSGGFYTDTQYF.

A few counts support this clonotype. The genes are TRBV10-3 and TRBJ2-3; a weak D match, TRBD1 (5 bases). The germline V gene encodes CDR1 ENHRY and CDR2 SYGVKD. Trimming took 3 bases from V and 14 from J, leaving 21 bases between them. This CDR3 spans 14 amino acids. In DNA form, the CDR3 reads TGTGCCATCAGTGACAACTTAGCAGACAGATACGCGTATTTT. Its translation: CAISDNLADRYAYF.

This clonotype was seen just once. The chain has TRBV9 and TRBJ2-7; maybe TRBD2 (6 bases). Germline CDR1 and CDR2: SGDLS and YYNGEE. The CDR3 is 15 residues long. V was trimmed by 0 bases and J by 0 bases, leaving 10 bases between them. The CDR3 spells CASSVGPSDSYEQYF. The CDR3 bases are TGTGCCAGCAGCGTAGGCCCTAGCGACTCCTACGAGCAGTACTTC.

This clonotype has a single count. V gene TRBV28 combines with J gene TRBJ2-5; 7 bases align to TRBD1. The V segment lost 4 bases and the J segment 4 bases; nucleotides outside the gene matches: 6. The CDR3 totals 14 residues. Germline loops: CDR1 MDHEN, CDR2 SYDVKM. As DNA, the CDR3 is TGTGCCAGCAGTTGGAGGACAGGCGCAGAGACCCAGTACTTC. It translates to CASSWRTGAETQYF.

The chain's CDR3 is CASSFVGGGDEQYF. CDR3 nucleotides: TGCGCCAGCAGCTTCGTCGGGGGGGGTGACGAGCAGTACTTC. This chain links TRBV5-1 with TRBJ2-5, with TRBD2 matching over 8 bases. Near its end, the DNA agrees better with TRBJ2-7, so the J call may be wrong. Germline CDR1 reads SGHRS; CDR2 reads YFSETQ. The CDR3 covers 14 residues.

This clonotype has more than one count but fewer than ten. The chain uses TRBV5-1 and TRBJ2-7; TRBD1 agrees at 7 bases. The CDR3 consists of 12 residues. With V trimmed by 7 bases and J by 2 bases, 3 bases remained unmatched. Germline CDR1 is SGHRS and CDR2 is YFSETQ. The CDR3 loop is CASRRGTYEQYF. CDR3 DNA sequence: TGCGCCAGCCGCAGGGGGACCTACGAGCAGTACTTC.

This chain joins TRBV7-2 and TRBJ2-5; D is ambiguous. Germline values: CDR1 SGHTA, CDR2 FQGNSA. Deletions cut 2 bases from V and 11 bases from J, with 15 bases between. This CDR3 is built from 13 residues. The CDR3 DNA is TGTGCCAGCAGCTTATTCCCCCGACGTGAGCAGTACTTC. Translated: CASSLFPRREQYF.

The chain carries TRBV5-1 and TRBJ2-7; TRBD1 aligns across 8 bases. V was pared by 4 bases and J by 5 bases, with 5 bases of the junction left unmatched. The germline gives CDR1 SGHRS, CDR2 YFSETQ. This CDR3 is built from 13 residues. The CDR3 nucleotides read TGCGCCAGCAGCCCGACAGGGGTTGACGAGCAGTACTTC. This codes for CASSPTGVDEQYF.

This chain connects TRBV5-5 to TRBJ2-5; D gene uncertain. In germline, CDR1 is SGHKS, CDR2 YYEKEE (reference sequence). Trimming pared 0 bases from V and 5 bases from J, leaving 14 bases between. The CDR3 spans 15 residues. The CDR3 nucleotides are TGTGCCAGCAGCTTGGGGGTCGGATATGAGGAGACCCAGTACTTC. Translation: CASSLGVGYEETQYF.

CDR3 protein: CASSPNSAERGYTF. CDR3 coding DNA: TGTGCCAGCAGCCCGAATTCGGCCGAGAGGGGCTACACCTTC. The genes are TRBV16 and TRBJ1-2; D not certain. The germline CDR1 and CDR2 sequences are KGHSY and FQNENV. V lost 4 bases and J lost 8, with 17 bases in between. This CDR3 region has 14 residues.

V is TRBV4-1 and J is TRBJ2-7; possibly TRBD2 for D (6 bases). The ends were cut back, 8 bases at V and 5 bases at J, with 25 bases in the middle. The CDR3 consists of 16 residues. Germline CDR1 is MGHRA and CDR2 is YSYEKL. In DNA, the CDR3 is TGCGCCAGCTCGAACCGGATCCTAGCGCTCGGAGACGAGCAGTACTTC. This codes for CASSNRILALGDEQYF.

Regarding this clonotype: Sequence at one end of the junction differs from germline and may be a read error. V gene TRBV7-2 combines with J gene TRBJ2-1; 13 bases are shared with TRBD2. This CDR3 has 17 amino acids. Germline V gene sequence: CDR1 SGHTA, CDR2 FQGNSA. The CDR3 here is CASNLVGLAGAHNEQFF. CDR3 bases: TGTGCCAGCAACTTAGTCGGACTAGCGGGAGCCCACAATGAGCAGTTCTTC.

This chain connects TRBV7-2 to TRBJ2-7; tentatively, D is TRBD2 (6 bases). V lost 5 bases to trimming and J lost 7 bases, with 21 bases between them. The length of the CDR3 is 15 residues. In germline, CDR1 is SGHTA, CDR2 FQGNSA. The CDR3 DNA is TGTGCCAGCAGCCCTAGGGCGGGACCTCCGCAGGAGCAGTACTTC. It is translated as CASSPRAGPPQEQYF. Full variable domain (missing parts from reference TRBV7-2 and TRBJ2-7): GAGVSQSPSNKVTEKGKDVELRCDPISGHTALYWYRQSLGQGLEFLIYFQGNSAPDKSGLPSDRFSAERTGGSVSTLTIQRTQQEDSAVYLCASSPRAGPPQEQYFGPGTRLTVT.

V gene TRBV18 combines with J gene TRBJ2-7; TRBD2 matches at 11 bases. Germline loops: CDR1 KGHSH, CDR2 LQKENI. The CDR3 contains 16 residues. Unmatched junction bases numbered 9, after V lost 5 bases and J lost 3 bases. The CDR3 protein is CASSTLSGTSGYEQYF. CDR3 nucleotide sequence: TGTGCCAGCTCAACTCTTTCCGGGACTAGCGGCTACGAGCAGTACTTC. Drawing the rest from reference TRBV18 and TRBJ2-7, the complete variable domain is NAGVMQNPRHLVRRRGQEARLRCSPMKGHSHVYWYRQLPEEGLKFMVYLQKENIIDESGMPKERFSAEFPKEGPSILRIQQVVRGDSAAYFCASSTLSGTSGYEQYFGPGTRLTVT.

This chain connects TRBV5-1 to TRBJ1-4; no reliable D call. CDR1 is SGHRS and CDR2 is YFSETQ in the germline V gene. Trimming took off 0 bases at V and 7 bases at J, with 16 bases between the two ends. The CDR3 totals 16 residues. The CDR3 region is CASSLGTLTGSEKLFF. The DNA for the CDR3 is TGCGCCAGCAGCTTGGGGACTCTTACCGGGAGTGAAAAACTGTTTTTT. Full variable domain (rest looked up from reference TRBV5-1 and TRBJ1-4): KAGVTQTPRYLIKTRGQQVTLSCSPISGHRSVSWYQQTPGQGLQFLFEYFSETQRNKGNFPGRFSGRQFSNSRSEMNVSTLELGDSALYLCASSLGTLTGSEKLFFGSGTQLSVL.

This rearrangement joins TRBV5-1 to TRBJ2-3; possible D gene TRBD1, 5 bases. There are 15 residues in the CDR3. The germline CDR1 and CDR2 sequences are SGHRS and YFSETQ. The V end was cut by 1 base, the J end by 14 bases, with 23 bases between. The CDR3 sequence: CASSLSQGRNRDAYF. CDR3 nucleotides: TGCGCCAGCAGCTTGAGTCAGGGCAGAAACAGAGACGCGTATTTT.

This clonotype has more than one count but fewer than ten. V and J are TRBV11-1 and TRBJ2-1; possible D gene TRBD2, 6 bases. V shed 4 bases and J shed 5 bases, with 12 bases lying between them. CDR3 length: 14 residues. Germline values: CDR1 SGHAT, CDR2 FQDESV (reference sequence). The CDR3 region is CASSSSGPNNEQFF. CDR3 coding DNA: TGTGCCAGCAGCTCCAGCGGGCCTAACAATGAGCAGTTCTTC. The full variable domain, with the rest looked up from reference TRBV11-1 and TRBJ2-1, is EAEVAQSPRYKITEKSQAVAFWCDPISGHATLYWYRQILGQGPELLVQFQDESVVDDSQLPKDRFSAERLKGVDSTLKIQPAELGDSAMYLCASSSSGPNNEQFFGPGTRLTVL.

The V and J genes are TRBV28 and TRBJ2-3; no clear D gene. Trimming cost V 1 base and J 3 bases, with 14 bases left between them. This CDR3 region has 16 residues. Germline CDR1 MDHEN, CDR2 SYDVKM. This CDR3 is CASSLSQQILTDTQYF. The CDR3, as DNA: TGTGCCAGCAGTTTATCCCAACAAATACTAACAGATACGCAGTATTTT.

This rearrangement joins TRBV12-3 or TRBV12-4 to TRBJ1-5, with D unresolved. The CDR3 is 13 amino acids. Trimming cost V 3 bases and J 3 bases, with 6 bases left between them. In DNA, the CDR3 is TGTGCCAGCAGTTTCAGTCCCAATCAGCCCCAGCATTTT. It yields the protein CASSFSPNQPQHF.

V and J are TRBV3-1 and TRBJ2-3; D possibly corresponds to TRBD2 (6 bases). Trimming removed 1 base at V and 6 bases at J, with 14 bases between. The CDR3 sequence is 15 residues long. Germline lookup yields CDR1 LGHDT and CDR2 YNNKEL (reference sequence). The CDR3 protein is CASSQGREGLDTQYF. CDR3 DNA: TGTGCCAGCAGCCAAGGGCGGGAAGGATTGGATACGCAGTATTTT.